The clone carrying this T cell receptor (beta chain) has a handful of counts. This specimen comes from a study of T cell repertoires in aging, cancer and after chemotherapy. Whole-study context: Donors were grouped into six age bands spanning 30 or younger through 70 or older.

TCR beta rearrangements were amplified from peripheral blood genomic DNA. Germline assignment: CDR1 SGHRS and CDR2 YFSETQ. The germline V and J ends were trimmed by 4 bases and 0 bases, with 10 bases remaining between them. CDR3 length equals 14 residues. A mixed TRB-A/B primer pool amplified rearranged TRB by multiplex touch-down PCR. TCRdb passed the multiplex PCR reads through MiXCR, listing each CDR3 protein once. The sample contains about 770 distinct CDR3 sequences, roughly a quarter of which appear only once. The TCR was taken from a human donor with a solid tumor. The chain combines TRBV5-1 with TRBJ1-1; no clear D. Sequenced material: blood. CDR3 sequence (DNA): TGCGCCAGCAGCCCTCCGAATATGAACACTGAAGCTTTCTTT. Translated: CASSPPNMNTEAFF.